This entry describes one T cell receptor (beta chain). Its antigen is unknown. No much larger clonotype is one base removed from it; base qualities were not supplied. The data were obtained in a study of response to subunit inactivated influenza vaccine (dated by TCRdb to 2016 to 2019). Study-wide context: The study used deep quantitative T cell receptor repertoire profiling to track responses to a trivalent subunit inactivated influenza vaccine.

The library was made by RT-PCR. The sequencer was an Illumina HiSeq 2500. In-frame beta chains were kept once TCRdb had trimmed the public reads at Q25 with fastp and called clones with MiXCR. Rows with a matching CDR3 protein are joined into one entry that keeps the most common DNA and genes. Across this sample there are 700,000 to 800,000 distinct CDR3 sequences, with 15% to 20% seen only once. Roughly 10% of the sample comes from the top ten. Points the paper makes about the study in general: The authors proposed that each seasonal influenza vaccination may bring in only a limited number of new T cells.

Per the germline V gene, SGHRS is the CDR1 and YFSETQ is the CDR2. Spanning cysteine to phenylalanine, the CDR3 consists of 14 amino acids. Kept here is only the CDR3 DNA, which spans 42 bases and is read in frame from base 1. V loses 5 bases at its end and J loses 2 bases; junction bases beyond the gene matches: 5. This clonotype was sampled from a man in his fifties who received an inactivated influenza vaccine. Donor details come from another sample of the same person, matched by shared clones. The chain joins TRBV5-1 to TRBJ2-5, and 8 bases in between align with TRBD1. The starting material was PBMCs from blood, obtained 4 to 6 days after vaccination. The DNA is as follows: TGCGCCAGCAGAGTCGACAGGGGACAAGAGACCCAGTACTTC. Its translation reads: CASRVDRGQETQYF. With the rest looked up from the reference TRBV5-1 and TRBJ2-5 genes rather than sequenced, the full variable domain is KAGVTQTPRYLIKTRGQQVTLSCSPISGHRSVSWYQQTPGQGLQFLFEYFSETQRNKGNFPGRFSGRQFSNSRSEMNVSTLELGDSALYLCASRVDRGQETQYFGPGTRLLVL.